One and the same sample provided the 2 T cell receptor beta chains below, sequenced in a study of blood T cell repertoires in COVID-19 (dated by TCRdb to the early 2020s). The library was generated by the immunoSEQ multiplex PCR assay. TCRdb holds this immuneACCESS table with in-frame rearrangements only. Some clones are missing; in checked studies, unresolved V genes explain under half, and the rest has no known cause. Across this sample there are approximately 280,000 clones, with around 89% seen only once. The ten top clones hold about 4.6% of the sample. Sequencing used peripheral blood. The receptors shown here come from a man aged 40-50 years with acute or convalescent COVID-19.

The chain joins TRBV5-4 to TRBJ1-1; TRBD1 matches at 7 bases. This CDR3 has 15 amino acids. Germline CDR1 SGHNT, CDR2 YYREEE (reference sequence). V trimming: 4 bases; J trimming: 5 bases; junction bases outside the gene matches: 11. CDR3 residues: CASSPRRQGGTEAFF. In nucleotides, the CDR3 is TGTGCCAGCAGCCCCCGCCGACAGGGAGGAACTGAAGCTTTCTTT.

CDR3 nucleotide sequence: TGTGCCAGCCTCTGGGTAGGGGACAGATACGAGCAGTACTTC. Translating gives CASLWVGDRYEQYF. The chain joins TRBV2 to TRBJ2-7; TRBD1 matches 7 bases. Germline loops: CDR1 SNHLY, CDR2 FYNNEI. This CDR3 comprises 14 residues. V lost 8 bases to trimming and J lost 4 bases; unmatched junction nucleotides: 11.